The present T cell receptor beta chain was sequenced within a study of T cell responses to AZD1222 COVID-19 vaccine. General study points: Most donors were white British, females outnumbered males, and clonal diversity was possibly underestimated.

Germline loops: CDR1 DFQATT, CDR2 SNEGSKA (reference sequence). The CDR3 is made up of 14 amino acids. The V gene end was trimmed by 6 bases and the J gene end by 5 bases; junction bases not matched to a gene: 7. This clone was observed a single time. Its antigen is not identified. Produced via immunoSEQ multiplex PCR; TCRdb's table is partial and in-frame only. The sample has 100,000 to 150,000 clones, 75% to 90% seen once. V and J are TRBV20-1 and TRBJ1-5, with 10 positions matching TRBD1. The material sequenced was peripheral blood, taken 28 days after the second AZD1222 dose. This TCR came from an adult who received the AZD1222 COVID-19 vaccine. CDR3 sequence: CSASRQGAYQPQHF. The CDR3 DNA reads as TGCAGTGCCAGTAGACAGGGGGCCTATCAGCCCCAGCATTTT.